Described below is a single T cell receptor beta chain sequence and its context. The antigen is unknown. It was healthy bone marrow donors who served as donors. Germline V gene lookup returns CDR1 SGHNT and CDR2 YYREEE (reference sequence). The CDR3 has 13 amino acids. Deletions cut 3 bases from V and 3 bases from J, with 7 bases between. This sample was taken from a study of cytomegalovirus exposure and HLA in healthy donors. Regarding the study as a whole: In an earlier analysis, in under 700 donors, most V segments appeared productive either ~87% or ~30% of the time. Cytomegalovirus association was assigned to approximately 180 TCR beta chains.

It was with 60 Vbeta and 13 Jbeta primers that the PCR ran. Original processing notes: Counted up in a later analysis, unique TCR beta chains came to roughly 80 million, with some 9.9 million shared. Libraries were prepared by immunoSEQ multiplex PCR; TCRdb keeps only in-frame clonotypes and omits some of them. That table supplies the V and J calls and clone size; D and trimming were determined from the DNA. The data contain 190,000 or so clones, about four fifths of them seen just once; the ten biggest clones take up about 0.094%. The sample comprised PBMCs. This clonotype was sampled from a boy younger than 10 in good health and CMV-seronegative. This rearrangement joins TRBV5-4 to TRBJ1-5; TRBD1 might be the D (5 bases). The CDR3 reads CASSSGANQPQHF. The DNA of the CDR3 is TGTGCCAGCAGCTCTGGGGCCAATCAGCCCCAGCATTTT.